Listed here are 26 T cell receptor beta chains from one sample, sequenced in a study of molecular identifiers for immune sequencing clone quantification. TCRdb re-analysed the PCR reads in MiXCR, keeping a single row per CDR3 protein. This table holds 85,000 to 100,000 distinct CDR3 sequences, 24% found once. Sequencing was performed on naive CD8+ T cells from blood, with Jurkat cell RNA spiked in. The subset was: FACS-sorted CD8+CD4-CCR7+CD45RA+ naive T cells. These receptor sequences come from a human donor in good health. Some libraries in this study had Jurkat cell RNA spiked in.

In this sample, this clonotype turned up a few times. The conserved phenylalanine or tryptophan is not found at the CDR3 terminus, so this likely reflects a read error. The chain carries TRBV13 and TRBJ2-2, with unresolved D. V lost 2 bases, J lost 3 bases, and 10 bases lay in between. In germline, CDR1 is PRHDT, CDR2 FYEKMQ (reference sequence). This CDR3 region has 15 residues. The DNA of the CDR3 is TGTGCCAGCAGCTTAAAAGGGATCGACACCGGGGAGCTGTTTCTT. Amino acid sequence: CASSLKGIDTGELFL.

This clonotype appeared many times. V gene TRBV24-1 combines with J gene TRBJ2-3; 10 bases fit TRBD1. The CDR3 length is 13 residues. J was trimmed by 6 bases and V by 10 bases; bases with no gene match: 6. In germline, CDR1 is KGHDR, CDR2 SFDVKD. The CDR3 here is CATSDRGLDTQYF. In DNA, the CDR3 is TGTGCCACGAGCGACAGGGGGCTGGATACGCAGTATTTT.

The chain carries TRBV28 and TRBJ1-2; 7 positions match TRBD1. The length of the CDR3 is 14 residues. CDR1 and CDR2 (germline): MDHEN, SYDVKM. The J segment lost 2 bases and the V segment lost 8 bases, leaving 8 bases of the junction unmatched. This chain's CDR3 is CASGALGQNYGYTF. CDR3 nucleotide sequence: TGTGCCAGCGGCGCCCTGGGACAGAACTATGGCTACACCTTC.

With respect to this clonotype: A much larger clone lies one base from this, so it may be a read error. The genes are TRBV3-1 and TRBJ1-1; TRBD1 matches at 7 bases. The germline CDR1 and CDR2 sequences are LGHDT and YNNKEL (reference sequence). The CDR3 is made up of 15 amino acids. As DNA, the CDR3 is TGTGCCGGCAGCCCTTGGACAGGAATGAACACTGAAGCTTTCTTT. This gives the protein CAGSPWTGMNTEAFF.

The chain has TRBV19 and TRBJ2-2, with D unclear. CDR1 and CDR2 from the germline V gene are LNHDA and SQIVND (reference sequence). The CDR3 consists of 10 residues. The V gene lost 10 bases and the J gene lost 6 bases, with 6 bases spanning the gap. The chain's CDR3 is CAIRAGELFF. CDR3 DNA sequence: TGTGCCATCCGGGCCGGGGAGCTGTTTTTT. Full variable domain (outside the CDR3, taken from reference TRBV19 and TRBJ2-2): DGGITQSPKYLFRKEGQNVTLSCEQNLNHDAMYWYRQDPGQGLRLIYYSQIVNDFQKGDIAEGYSVSREKKESFPLTVTSAQKNPTAFYLCAIRAGELFFGEGSRLTVL.

About this clonotype: This may stem from a read error, because a much larger clone lies one nucleotide away. The chain recombines TRBV9 with TRBJ2-3, with no clear D. The length of the CDR3 is 13 residues. Germline-derived CDR1 and CDR2 are SGDLS and YYNGEE. The CDR3 nucleotides read TGTGCCAGCAGCGTAGGTGGTACAGATACGCAGGATTTT. Its protein product is CASSVGGTDTQDF.

The chain is built from TRBV10-2 and TRBJ2-7; the D gene could be TRBD1 or TRBD2 (5 bases each). Trimming shortened V by 3 bases and J by 2 bases, and 11 bases separated the two germline ends. Per the germline V gene, CDR1 is WSHSY and CDR2 is SAAADI. This CDR3 is 14 amino acids long. Here the CDR3 DNA reads TGCGCCAGCAGTGACCGGGACGGGACCTACGAGCAGTACTTC. Its translation: CASSDRDGTYEQYF.

This clonotype came up many times. The chain employs TRBV12-3 or TRBV12-4 and TRBJ1-1; D is ambiguous. V was cut by 6 bases and J by 3 bases, with 8 bases left in between. The CDR3 consists of 12 residues. As DNA, the CDR3 is TGTGCCAGCAGGACCGCAGACACTGAAGCTTTCTTT. Protein sequence: CASRTADTEAFF.

This clonotype turned up a few times. This chain uses TRBV4-1 with TRBJ1-6; no firm D call. The CDR3 sequence is 16 residues long. Between the trimmed V and J ends, which lost 1 base and 0 bases, there was a span of 7 bases. The germline gives CDR1 MGHRA, CDR2 YSYEKL. Written as DNA, the CDR3 is TGCGCCAGCAGCCAAGTCCCAGCCTCCTATAATTCACCCCTCCACTTT. Residues: CASSQVPASYNSPLHF.

This clonotype was counted many times. The rearrangement joins TRBV4-1 to TRBJ2-6, with 7 bases lining up with TRBD1. Germline V gene sequence: CDR1 MGHRA, CDR2 YSYEKL. The CDR3 extends over 17 amino acids. Losses at the gene ends were 0 bases for V and 9 bases for J; bases not matched to a gene: 11. CDR3: CASSQDVDRDDFNVLTF. In DNA, the CDR3 is TGCGCCAGCAGCCAAGATGTCGACAGGGATGATTTCAACGTCCTGACTTTC.

This clonotype was seen at least ten times. The chain couples TRBV13 to TRBJ2-3; D not certain. The CDR3 is 12 residues long. Trimming took off 0 bases at V and 5 bases at J, with 3 bases between the two ends. The V gene's germline CDR1 is PRHDT and CDR2 FYEKMQ (reference sequence). The CDR3 bases are TGTGCCAGCAGCTTAGGCTTAGATACGCAGTATTTT. Its translation: CASSLGLDTQYF.

On this clonotype itself: Possible read error: a much larger clone is one base away. Because the CDR3 is missing its conserved closing phenylalanine or tryptophan, this is likely a read error. The V and J genes are TRBV9 and TRBJ2-3; TRBD2 matches 8 bases. Germline loops: CDR1 SGDLS, CDR2 YYNGEE. The length of the CDR3 is 16 residues. J was trimmed by 5 bases and V by 0 bases; bases with no gene match: 8. The CDR3 reads CASSVGIAGYRDTQYL. CDR3 nucleotide sequence: TGTGCCAGCAGCGTAGGGATAGCGGGGTACCGAGATACGCAGTATCTT.

Notes on this clonotype: A single base separates this from a much larger clone, so it may be a read error. Here the CDR3 DNA reads TGTGCCAGTTCAACGGCCCCGAACACCGGGGAGCCGTTTTTT. Translation gives CASSTAPNTGEPFF. V usage is TRBV7-7 and J usage is TRBJ2-2; possibly TRBD2 for D (5 bases). The CDR3 consists of 14 residues. CDR1 SSHAT and CDR2 FNYEAQ come from the germline V gene (reference sequence).

This clonotype was observed a handful of times. The V gene is TRBV6-6, the J gene TRBJ2-1; D unresolved. CDR1 MNHNY and CDR2 SVGAGI come from the germline V gene (reference sequence). Trimming removed 0 bases at V and 0 bases at J, with 6 bases between. CDR3 length equals 15 residues. The CDR3 is CASSYSGDSYNEQFF. CDR3 sequence (DNA): TGTGCCAGCAGTTACTCGGGCGACTCCTACAATGAGCAGTTCTTC.

This clonotype was counted only a few times. This rearrangement joins TRBV18 to TRBJ2-1; 8 nucleotides agree with TRBD2. The CDR3 consists of 16 residues. Per the germline V gene, CDR1 is KGHSH and CDR2 is LQKENI. V shed 0 bases, J shed 4 bases, and the junction held 5 bases outside the gene matches. CDR3 in DNA: TGTGCCAGCTCACCACCGTTAGCGGGGTCTTACAATGAGCAGTTCTTC. This translates into CASSPPLAGSYNEQFF.

Only a few counts were recorded for this clonotype. This clone may be a read error of a much larger clone one base away. The chain employs TRBV5-1 and TRBJ2-7; TRBD1 matches 7 bases. Germline CDR1 reads SGHRS; CDR2 reads YFSETQ. This CDR3 has 14 amino acids. The CDR3, as DNA: TGCGCCAGCAGCTCGGACAGGTCGAACTACGTGCAGTACTTC. Protein: CASSSDRSNYVQYF.

This clonotype was observed at least ten times. The chain is built from TRBV28 and TRBJ2-1, with TRBD2 matching over 15 bases. Germline CDR1 is MDHEN and CDR2 is SYDVKM. The CDR3 spans 24 residues. V shed 2 bases and J 3 bases; nucleotides not matched to a gene: 23. The CDR3 DNA reads TGTGCCAGCAGTTTAAGCCGGGACAGGGGGCACGGACTAGCGGGAGGGCCTAGCTACAATGAGCAGTTCTTC. Its protein product is CASSLSRDRGHGLAGGPSYNEQFF.

With respect to this clonotype: A single base separates this from a much larger clone, so it may be a read error. This chain connects TRBV12-3 or TRBV12-4 to TRBJ1-5; D might be TRBD1 (5 bases). This CDR3 comprises 14 residues. In DNA form, the CDR3 reads TGTGCCATCAGTCCTCAGGGAATGAATCAGCCCCAGCATTTT. Translation gives CAISPQGMNQPQHF.

The V call is TRBV7-9, the J call TRBJ1-1; unclear D gene. The V gene lost 8 bases and the J gene lost 4 bases, with 17 bases spanning the gap. The V gene's germline CDR1 is SEHNR and CDR2 FQNEAQ (reference sequence). The CDR3 loop spans 14 amino acids. CDR3 sequence reads: CASGPVSTGTEAFF. As DNA, the CDR3 is TGTGCCAGCGGCCCCGTATCGACGGGCACTGAAGCTTTCTTT.

This clonotype appeared a few times. This chain joins TRBV19 and TRBJ2-2; D is undetermined. The CDR3 spans 14 residues. Trimming left V 6 bases short and J 4 bases short, with 12 bases between. Germline loops: CDR1 LNHDA, CDR2 SQIVND (reference sequence). The CDR3 loop is CASSPLPITGELFF. The CDR3 DNA sequence: TGTGCCAGTAGCCCCCTGCCAATCACCGGGGAGCTGTTTTTT.

This clonotype was found many times. The rearrangement joins TRBV27 to TRBJ2-2; D not resolved. The germline V and J ends were trimmed by 5 bases and 0 bases, with 7 bases remaining between them. This CDR3 is 14 amino acids long. Germline V gene lookup returns CDR1 MNHEY and CDR2 SMNVEV (reference sequence). CDR3 bases: TGTGCCAGCAGTGTGATCCCGAACACCGGGGAGCTGTTTTTT. This gives the protein CASSVIPNTGELFF.

Of note for this clonotype: Possible read error: a much larger clone is one base away. The chain couples TRBV5-4 to TRBJ2-7, with TRBD2 matching over 8 bases. Germline-derived CDR1 and CDR2 are SGHNT and YYREEE (reference sequence). This CDR3 contains 14 residues. The DNA of the CDR3 is TGTTCCAGCAGCCGGGGGGGGCTAGGCTACGAGCAGTACTTC. Encoded protein: CSSSRGGLGYEQYF.

This clonotype showed up many times. The gene calls are TRBV6-5 and TRBJ2-3; TRBD2 matches at 10 bases. The CDR3 runs to 17 residues. Germline CDR1 is MNHEY and CDR2 is SVGAGI. V dropped 5 bases and J dropped 5; count of bases not matched to a gene: 13. The CDR3 bases are TGTGCCAGCAGTCCGTATTTTGCTAGCGGGAGTCAAGATACGCAGTATTTT. As protein: CASSPYFASGSQDTQYF.

Ten or more counts support this clonotype. The rearrangement joins TRBV30 to TRBJ2-2; 9 bases align to TRBD1. Germline loops: CDR1 GTSNPN, CDR2 SVGIG (reference sequence). The CDR3 loop spans 15 amino acids. The V gene end was trimmed by 3 bases and the J gene end by 1 base; junction bases not matched to a gene: 3. CDR3 nucleotide sequence: TGTGCCTGGAGCCACAGGGGGCTGAACACCGGGGAGCTGTTTTTT. This codes for CAWSHRGLNTGELFF.

The chain carries TRBV6-2 or TRBV6-3 and TRBJ2-1; D is perhaps TRBD1 (6 bases). The ends were cut back, 5 bases at V and 2 bases at J, with 13 bases in the middle. CDR1 is MNHEY and CDR2 is SVGEGT in the germline V gene. There are 15 residues in the CDR3. The CDR3 here is CASSPSGTPYNEQFF. The CDR3 DNA reads as TGTGCCAGCAGTCCCTCCGGGACACCCTACAATGAGCAGTTCTTC.

This clonotype was counted at least ten times. This chain uses TRBV4-3 with TRBJ2-1, with 7 bases identical to TRBD1. V lost 3 bases and J lost 0; bases outside the gene matches: 5. CDR3 length: 16 residues. Germline values: CDR1 LGHNA, CDR2 YSLEER. CDR3 region: CASSQSTGSSYNEQFF. For the CDR3, the DNA is TGCGCCAGCAGCCAGTCGACAGGGAGCTCCTACAATGAGCAGTTCTTC.